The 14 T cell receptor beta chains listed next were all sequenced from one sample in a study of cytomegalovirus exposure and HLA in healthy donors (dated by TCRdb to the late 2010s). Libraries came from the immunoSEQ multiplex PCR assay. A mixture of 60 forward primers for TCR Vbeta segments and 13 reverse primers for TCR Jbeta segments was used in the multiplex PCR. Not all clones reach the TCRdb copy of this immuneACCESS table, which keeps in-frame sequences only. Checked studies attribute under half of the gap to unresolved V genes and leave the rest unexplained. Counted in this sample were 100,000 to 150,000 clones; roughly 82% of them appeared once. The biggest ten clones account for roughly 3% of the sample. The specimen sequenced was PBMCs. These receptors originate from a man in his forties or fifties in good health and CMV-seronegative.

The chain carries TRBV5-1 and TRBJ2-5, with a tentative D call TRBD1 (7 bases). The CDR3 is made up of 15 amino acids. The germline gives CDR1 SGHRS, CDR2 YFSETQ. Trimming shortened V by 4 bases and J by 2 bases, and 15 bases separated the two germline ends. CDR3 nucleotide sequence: TGCGCCAGCAGCCTTTTACAGGGGACTCAAGAGACCCAGTACTTC. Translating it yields CASSLLQGTQETQYF.

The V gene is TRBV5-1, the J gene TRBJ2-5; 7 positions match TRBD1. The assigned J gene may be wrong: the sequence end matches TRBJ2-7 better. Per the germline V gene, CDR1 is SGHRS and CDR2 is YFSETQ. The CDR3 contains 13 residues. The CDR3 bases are TGCGCCAGCAGTAGGGACAGTACGGGCGAGCAGTACTTC. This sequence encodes CASSRDSTGEQYF.

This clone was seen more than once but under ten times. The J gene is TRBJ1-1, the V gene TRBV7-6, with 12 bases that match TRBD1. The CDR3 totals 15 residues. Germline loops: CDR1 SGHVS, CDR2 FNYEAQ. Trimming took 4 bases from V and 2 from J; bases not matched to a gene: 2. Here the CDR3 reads CASSSGTGGNTEAFF. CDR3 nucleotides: TGTGCCAGCAGCTCCGGGACAGGGGGCAACACTGAAGCTTTCTTT. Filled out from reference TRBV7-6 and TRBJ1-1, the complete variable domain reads GAGVSQSPRYKVTKRGQDVALRCDPISGHVSLYWYRQALGQGPEFLTYFNYEAQQDKSGLPNDRFSAERPEGSISTLTIQRTEQRDSAMYRCASSSGTGGNTEAFFGQGTRLTVV.

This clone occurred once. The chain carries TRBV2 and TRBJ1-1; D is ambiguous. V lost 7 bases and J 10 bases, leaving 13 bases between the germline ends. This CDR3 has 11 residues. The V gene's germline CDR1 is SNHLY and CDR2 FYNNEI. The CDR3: CASILGSGAFF. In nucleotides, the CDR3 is TGTGCCAGCATCTTGGGTTCGGGAGCTTTCTTT.

CDR3 residues: CASSLVGGAPVTEAFF. In DNA form, the CDR3 reads TGTGCCAGCAGCTTGGTGGGTGGGGCTCCGGTCACTGAAGCTTTCTTT. V and J are TRBV5-6 and TRBJ1-1; weak D call: TRBD1 (5 bases). This CDR3 has 16 residues. Germline V gives CDR1 SGHDT, CDR2 YYEEEE. V gave up 0 bases and J gave up 4 bases, with 16 bases separating them.

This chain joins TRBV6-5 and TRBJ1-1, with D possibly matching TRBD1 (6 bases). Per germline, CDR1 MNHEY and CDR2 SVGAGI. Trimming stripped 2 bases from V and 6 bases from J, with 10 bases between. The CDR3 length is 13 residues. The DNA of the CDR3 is TGTGCCAGCAGTTACAGGGCAGGGGCTGAAGCTTTCTTT. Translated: CASSYRAGAEAFF.

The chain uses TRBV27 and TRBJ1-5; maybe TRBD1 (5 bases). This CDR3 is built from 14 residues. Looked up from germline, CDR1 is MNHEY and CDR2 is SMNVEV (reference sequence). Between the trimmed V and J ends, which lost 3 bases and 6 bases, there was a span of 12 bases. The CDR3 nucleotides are TGTGCCAGCAGTTTTACGGGGGAATCTCAGCCCCAGCATTTT. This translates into CASSFTGESQPQHF.

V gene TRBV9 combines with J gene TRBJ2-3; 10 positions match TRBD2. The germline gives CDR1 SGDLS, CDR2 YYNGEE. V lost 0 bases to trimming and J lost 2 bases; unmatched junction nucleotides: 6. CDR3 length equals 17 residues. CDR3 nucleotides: TGTGCCAGCAGCGTAGTGCCTAGCGGGGGCTCCACAGATACGCAGTATTTT. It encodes CASSVVPSGGSTDTQYF.

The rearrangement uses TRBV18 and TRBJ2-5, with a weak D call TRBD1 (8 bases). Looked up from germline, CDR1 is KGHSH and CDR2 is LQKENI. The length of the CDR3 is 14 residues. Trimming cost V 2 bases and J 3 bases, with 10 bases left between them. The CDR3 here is CASSPTGGEETQYF. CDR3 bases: TGTGCCAGCTCACCAACAGGGGGGGAAGAGACCCAGTACTTC.

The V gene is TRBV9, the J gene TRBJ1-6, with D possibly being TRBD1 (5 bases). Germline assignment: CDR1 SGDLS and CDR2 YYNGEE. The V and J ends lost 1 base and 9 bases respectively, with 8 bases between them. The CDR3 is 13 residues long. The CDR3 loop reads CASSVRQGSPLHF. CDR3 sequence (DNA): TGTGCCAGCAGCGTAAGGCAGGGTTCACCCCTCCACTTT.

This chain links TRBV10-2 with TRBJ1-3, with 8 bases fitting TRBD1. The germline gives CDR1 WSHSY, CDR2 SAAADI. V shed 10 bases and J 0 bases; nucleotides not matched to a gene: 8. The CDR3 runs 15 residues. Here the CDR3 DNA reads TGCGCCACTAGACAGGGGTCGAGCTCTGGAAACACCATATATTTT. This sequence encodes CATRQGSSSGNTIYF.

The CDR3 DNA follows: TGTGCCAGCAGCCCCTGGGGGCGGGGGCGGTACGAGCAGTACTTC. This codes for CASSPWGRGRYEQYF. V gene TRBV5-6 combines with J gene TRBJ2-7; tentatively, D is TRBD2 (7 bases). The CDR3 is made up of 15 amino acids. CDR1 is SGHDT and CDR2 is YYEEEE in the germline V gene. The ends were cut back, 4 bases at V and 4 bases at J, with 18 bases in the middle.

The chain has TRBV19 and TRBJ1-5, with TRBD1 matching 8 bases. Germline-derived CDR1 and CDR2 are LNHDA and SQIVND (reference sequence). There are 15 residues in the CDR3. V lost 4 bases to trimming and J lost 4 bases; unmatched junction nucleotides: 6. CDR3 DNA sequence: TGTGCCAGTAGTAACCAGGGGGCCGGGAATCAGCCCCAGCATTTT. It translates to CASSNQGAGNQPQHF.

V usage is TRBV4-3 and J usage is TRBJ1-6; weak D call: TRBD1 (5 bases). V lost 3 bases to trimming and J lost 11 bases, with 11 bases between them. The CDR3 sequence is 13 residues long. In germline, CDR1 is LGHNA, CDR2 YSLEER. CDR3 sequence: CASSQGRSAPLHF. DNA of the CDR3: TGCGCCAGCAGCCAGGGGCGTTCGGCACCCCTCCACTTT.